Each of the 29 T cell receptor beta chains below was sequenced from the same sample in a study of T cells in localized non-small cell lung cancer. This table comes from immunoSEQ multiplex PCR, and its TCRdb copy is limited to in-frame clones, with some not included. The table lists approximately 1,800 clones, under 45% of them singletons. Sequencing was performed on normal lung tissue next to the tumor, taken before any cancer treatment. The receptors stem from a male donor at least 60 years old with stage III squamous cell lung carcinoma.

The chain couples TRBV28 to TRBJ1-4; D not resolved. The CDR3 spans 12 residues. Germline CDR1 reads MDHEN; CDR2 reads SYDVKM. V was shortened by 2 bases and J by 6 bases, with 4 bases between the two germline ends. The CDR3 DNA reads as TGTGCCAGCAGTTTAGGGGATGAAAAACTGTTTTTT. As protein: CASSLGDEKLFF. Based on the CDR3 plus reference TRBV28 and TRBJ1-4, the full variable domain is DVKVTQSSRYLVKRTGEKVFLECVQDMDHENMFWYRQDPGLGLRLIYFSYDVKMKEKGDIPEGYSVSREKKERFSLILESASTNQTSMYLCASSLGDEKLFFGSGTQLSVL.

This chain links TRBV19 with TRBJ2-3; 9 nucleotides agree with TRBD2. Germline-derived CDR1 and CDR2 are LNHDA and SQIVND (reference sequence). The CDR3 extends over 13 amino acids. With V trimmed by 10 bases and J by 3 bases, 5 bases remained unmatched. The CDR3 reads CATQRGATDTQYF. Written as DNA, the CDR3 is TGTGCCACCCAGCGGGGGGCTACAGATACGCAGTATTTT.

The CDR3 bases are TGCAGCGTTCGACAGGGGGCGGACGAGCAGTACTTC. It is translated as CSVRQGADEQYF. The chain joins TRBV29-1 to TRBJ2-7; 10 nucleotides line up with TRBD1. The J segment lost 5 bases and the V segment lost 5 bases, leaving 3 bases of the junction unmatched. Per germline, CDR1 SQVTM and CDR2 ANQGSEA. The CDR3 is 12 residues long.

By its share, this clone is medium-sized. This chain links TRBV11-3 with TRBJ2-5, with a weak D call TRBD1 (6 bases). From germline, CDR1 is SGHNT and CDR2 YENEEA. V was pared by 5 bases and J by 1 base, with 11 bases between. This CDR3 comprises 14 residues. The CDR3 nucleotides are TGTGCCAGCAGCCCCAACAGGGCCCAAGAGACCCAGTACTTC. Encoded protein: CASSPNRAQETQYF.

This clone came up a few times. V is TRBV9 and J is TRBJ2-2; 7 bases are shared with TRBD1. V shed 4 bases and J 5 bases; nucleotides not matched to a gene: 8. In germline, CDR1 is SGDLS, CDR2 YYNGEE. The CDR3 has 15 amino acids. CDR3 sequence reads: CASSLGQRITGELFF. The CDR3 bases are TGTGCCAGCAGCCTGGGACAGCGGATAACCGGGGAGCTGTTTTTT.

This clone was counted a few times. The CDR3 nucleotides are TGTGCCAGCTCACCCCAGGGCAGCGACCGATCCTATAATTCACCCCTCCACTTT. Translation: CASSPQGSDRSYNSPLHF. The gene calls are TRBV18 and TRBJ1-6; a possible D gene is TRBD1 (5 bases). The CDR3 is 18 amino acids. Trimming cost V 3 bases and J 1 base, with 16 bases left between them. CDR1 KGHSH and CDR2 LQKENI come from the germline V gene. Full variable domain (remainder filled in from reference TRBV18 and TRBJ1-6): NAGVMQNPRHLVRRRGQEARLRCSPMKGHSHVYWYRQLPEEGLKFMVYLQKENIIDESGMPKERFSAEFPKEGPSILRIQQVVRGDSAAYFCASSPQGSDRSYNSPLHFGNGTRLTVT.

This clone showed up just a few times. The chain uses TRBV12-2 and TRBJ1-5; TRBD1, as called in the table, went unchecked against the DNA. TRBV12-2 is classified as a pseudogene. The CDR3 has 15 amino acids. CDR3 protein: CASRSVQDSNQPQHF. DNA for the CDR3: TGTGCAAGTCGCTCGGTTCAGGATAGCAATCAGCCCCAGCATTTT.

In DNA, the CDR3 is TGCGCCACCCGAGGTGGGGGGAACACCATATATTTT. Amino acid sequence: CATRGGGNTIYF. The V and J genes are TRBV10-2 and TRBJ1-3, with D possibly being TRBD1 (5 bases). The CDR3 has 12 residues. V was clipped by 10 bases and J by 7 bases, with 14 bases between them. Germline V gives CDR1 WSHSY, CDR2 SAAADI.

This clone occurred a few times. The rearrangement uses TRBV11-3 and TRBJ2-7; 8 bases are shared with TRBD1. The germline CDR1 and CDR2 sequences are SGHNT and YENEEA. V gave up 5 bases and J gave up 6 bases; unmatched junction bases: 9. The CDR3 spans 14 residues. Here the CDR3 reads CASSKRDRFSEQYF. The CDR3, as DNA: TGTGCCAGCAGCAAACGGGACAGGTTCTCCGAGCAGTACTTC.

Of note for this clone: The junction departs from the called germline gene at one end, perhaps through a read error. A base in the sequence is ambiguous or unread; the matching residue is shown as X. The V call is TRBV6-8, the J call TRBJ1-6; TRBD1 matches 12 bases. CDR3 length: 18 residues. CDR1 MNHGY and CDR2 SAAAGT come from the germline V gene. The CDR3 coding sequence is TGTGCCAGCAGTTCCACTTCGGGACAGGGGGCGCAAAATTCACCCCTCCAYTTT. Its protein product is CASSSTSGQGAQNSPLXF. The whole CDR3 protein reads CASSSTSGQGAQNSPLHF.

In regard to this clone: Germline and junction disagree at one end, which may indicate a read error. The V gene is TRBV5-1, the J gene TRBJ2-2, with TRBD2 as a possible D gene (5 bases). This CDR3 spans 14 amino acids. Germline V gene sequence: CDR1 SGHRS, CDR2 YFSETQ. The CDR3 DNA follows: TGCGCCAGCAGCCAGGAATCGAACACCGGGGAACTGTTTTTT. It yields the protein CASSQESNTGELFF.

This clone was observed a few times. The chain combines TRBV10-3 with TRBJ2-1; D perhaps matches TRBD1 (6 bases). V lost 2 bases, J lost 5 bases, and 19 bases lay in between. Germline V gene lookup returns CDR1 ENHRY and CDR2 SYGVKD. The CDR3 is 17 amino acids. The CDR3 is CAISEGAGVVSNNEQFF. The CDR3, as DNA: TGTGCCATCAGTGAGGGGGCAGGGGTTGTTTCAAACAATGAGCAGTTCTTC.

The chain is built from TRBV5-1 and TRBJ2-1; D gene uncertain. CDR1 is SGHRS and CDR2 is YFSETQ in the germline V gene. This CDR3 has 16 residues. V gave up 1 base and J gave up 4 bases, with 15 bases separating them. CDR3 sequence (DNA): TGCGCCAGCAGCTTGCAACCCTCAGCCCAGTACAATGAGCAGTTCTTC. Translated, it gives CASSLQPSAQYNEQFF. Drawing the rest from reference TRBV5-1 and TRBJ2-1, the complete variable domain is KAGVTQTPRYLIKTRGQQVTLSCSPISGHRSVSWYQQTPGQGLQFLFEYFSETQRNKGNFPGRFSGRQFSNSRSEMNVSTLELGDSALYLCASSLQPSAQYNEQFFGPGTRLTVL.

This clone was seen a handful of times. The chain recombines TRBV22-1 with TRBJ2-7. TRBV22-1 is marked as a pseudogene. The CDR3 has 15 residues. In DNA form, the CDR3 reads TGTGCCAGCAGCTTAGTATGGGGGAACTCCTACGAGCAGTACGTC. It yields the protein CASSLVWGNSYEQYV.

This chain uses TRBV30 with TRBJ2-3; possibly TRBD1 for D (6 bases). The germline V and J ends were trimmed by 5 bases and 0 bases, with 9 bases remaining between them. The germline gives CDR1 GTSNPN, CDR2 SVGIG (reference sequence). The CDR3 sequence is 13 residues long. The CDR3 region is CAWGTGSTDTQYF. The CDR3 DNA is TGTGCCTGGGGTACAGGGAGCACAGATACGCAGTATTTT.

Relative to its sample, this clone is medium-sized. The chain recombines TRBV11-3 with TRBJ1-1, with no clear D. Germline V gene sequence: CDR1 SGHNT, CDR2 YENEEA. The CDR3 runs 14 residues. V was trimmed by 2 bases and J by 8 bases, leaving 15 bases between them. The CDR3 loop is CASSLSPAGGEAFF. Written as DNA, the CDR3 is TGTGCCAGCAGCTTAAGTCCGGCAGGAGGGGAAGCTTTCTTT.

Written as DNA, the CDR3 is TGTGCCAGCAGCTCTCCAGTCGCAGGGCTGAACACTGAAGCTTTCTTT. Amino acid sequence: CASSSPVAGLNTEAFF. The chain combines TRBV11-3 with TRBJ1-1; possible D gene TRBD1, 5 bases. Germline CDR1 reads SGHNT; CDR2 reads YENEEA. This CDR3 contains 16 residues. Trimming took 4 bases from V and 0 from J, leaving 15 bases between them.

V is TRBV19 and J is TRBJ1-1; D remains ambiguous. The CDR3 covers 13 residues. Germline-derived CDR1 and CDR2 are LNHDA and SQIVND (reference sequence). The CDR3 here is CGKIESENTEAFF. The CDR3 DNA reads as TGTGGCAAAATAGAAAGTGAAAACACTGAAGCTTTCTTT.

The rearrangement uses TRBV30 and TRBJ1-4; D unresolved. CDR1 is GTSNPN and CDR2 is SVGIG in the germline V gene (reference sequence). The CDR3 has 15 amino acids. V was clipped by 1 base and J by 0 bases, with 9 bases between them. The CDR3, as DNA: TGTGCCTGGAGTGGCCACAGTGCAACTAATGAAAAACTGTTTTTT. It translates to CAWSGHSATNEKLFF.

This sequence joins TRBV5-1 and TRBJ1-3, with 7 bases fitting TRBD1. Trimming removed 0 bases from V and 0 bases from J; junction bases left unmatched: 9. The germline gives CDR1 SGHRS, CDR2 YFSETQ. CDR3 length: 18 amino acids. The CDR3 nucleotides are TGCGCCAGCAGCTTGGATTTCCCCGGGACAGCCTCTGGAAACACCATATATTTT. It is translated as CASSLDFPGTASGNTIYF. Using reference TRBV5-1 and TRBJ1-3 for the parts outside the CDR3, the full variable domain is KAGVTQTPRYLIKTRGQQVTLSCSPISGHRSVSWYQQTPGQGLQFLFEYFSETQRNKGNFPGRFSGRQFSNSRSEMNVSTLELGDSALYLCASSLDFPGTASGNTIYFGEGSWLTVV.

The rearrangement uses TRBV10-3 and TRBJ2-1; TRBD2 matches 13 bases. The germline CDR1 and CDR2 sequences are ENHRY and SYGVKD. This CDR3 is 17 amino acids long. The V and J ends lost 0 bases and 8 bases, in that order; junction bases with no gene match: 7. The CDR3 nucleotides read TGTGCCATCAGTGAGTCATTAACTAGCGGGGGGGTATATGAGCAGTTCTTC. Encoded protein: CAISESLTSGGVYEQFF.

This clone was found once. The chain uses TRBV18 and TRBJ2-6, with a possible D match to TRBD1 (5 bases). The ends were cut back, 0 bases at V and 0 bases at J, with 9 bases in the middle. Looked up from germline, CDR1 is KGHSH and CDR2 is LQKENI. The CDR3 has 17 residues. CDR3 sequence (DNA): TGTGCCAGCTCACCACCTCTAACAGGCTCTGGGGCCAACGTCCTGACTTTC. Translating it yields CASSPPLTGSGANVLTF.

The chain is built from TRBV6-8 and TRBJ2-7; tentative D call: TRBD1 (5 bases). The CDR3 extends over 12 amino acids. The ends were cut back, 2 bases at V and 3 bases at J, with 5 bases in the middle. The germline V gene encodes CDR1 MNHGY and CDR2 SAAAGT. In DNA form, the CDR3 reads TGTGCCAGCAGTTACGACAGCTACGAGCAGTACTTC. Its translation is CASSYDSYEQYF.

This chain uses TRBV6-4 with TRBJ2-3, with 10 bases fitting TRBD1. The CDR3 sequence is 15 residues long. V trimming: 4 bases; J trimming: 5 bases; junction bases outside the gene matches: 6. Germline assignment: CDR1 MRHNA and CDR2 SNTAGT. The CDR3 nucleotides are TGTGCCAGCAGTGGGGTAGACAGGGGGCAAGATACGCAGTATTTT. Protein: CASSGVDRGQDTQYF.

CDR3 residues: CAIKGSGGQETQYF. CDR3 DNA: TGTGCCATCAAGGGTAGCGGGGGCCAAGAGACCCAGTACTTC. This chain joins TRBV6-8 and TRBJ2-5; 9 bases match TRBD2. The CDR3 contains 14 residues. CDR1 is MNHGY and CDR2 is SAAAGT in the germline V gene. With 10 bases clipped from V and 1 base from J, the junction kept 7 bases outside the gene matches.

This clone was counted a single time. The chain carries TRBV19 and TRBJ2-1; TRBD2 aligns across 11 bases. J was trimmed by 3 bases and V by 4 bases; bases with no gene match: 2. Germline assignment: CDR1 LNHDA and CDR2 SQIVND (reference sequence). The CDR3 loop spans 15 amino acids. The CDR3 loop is CASSTGLAVYNEQFF. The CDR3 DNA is TGTGCCAGTAGTACGGGACTAGCGGTCTACAATGAGCAGTTCTTC.

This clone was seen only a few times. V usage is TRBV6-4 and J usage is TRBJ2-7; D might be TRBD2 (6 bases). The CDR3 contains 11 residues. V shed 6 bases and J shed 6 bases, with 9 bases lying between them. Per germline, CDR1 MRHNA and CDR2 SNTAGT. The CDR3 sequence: CASRRRVEQYV. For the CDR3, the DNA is TGTGCCAGCAGGAGGAGGGTCGAGCAGTACGTC.

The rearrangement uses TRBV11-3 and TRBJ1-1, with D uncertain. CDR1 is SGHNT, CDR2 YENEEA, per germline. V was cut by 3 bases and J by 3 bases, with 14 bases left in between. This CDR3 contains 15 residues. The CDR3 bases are TGTGCCAGCAGCTTGGATGCCAGGCCGGACACTGAAGCTTTCTTT. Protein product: CASSLDARPDTEAFF.

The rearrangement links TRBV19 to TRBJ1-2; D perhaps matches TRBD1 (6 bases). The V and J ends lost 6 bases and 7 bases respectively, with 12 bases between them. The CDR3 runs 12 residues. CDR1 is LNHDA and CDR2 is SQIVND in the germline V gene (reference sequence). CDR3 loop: CASSVGGLGYTF. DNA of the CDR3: TGTGCCAGTAGCGTCGGGGGGCTTGGCTACACCTTC.